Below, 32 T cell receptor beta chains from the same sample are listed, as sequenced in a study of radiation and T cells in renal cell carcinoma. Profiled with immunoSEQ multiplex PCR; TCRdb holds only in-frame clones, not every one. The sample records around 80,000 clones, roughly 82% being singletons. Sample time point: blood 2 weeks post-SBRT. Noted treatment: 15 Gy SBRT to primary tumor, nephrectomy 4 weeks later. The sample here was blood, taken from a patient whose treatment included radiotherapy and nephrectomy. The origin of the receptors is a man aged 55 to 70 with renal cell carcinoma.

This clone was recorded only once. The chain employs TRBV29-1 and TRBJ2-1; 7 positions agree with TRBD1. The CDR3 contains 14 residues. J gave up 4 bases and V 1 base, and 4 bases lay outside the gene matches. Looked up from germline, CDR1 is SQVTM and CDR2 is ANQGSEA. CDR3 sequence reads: CSVEGDRVYNEQFF. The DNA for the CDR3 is TGCAGCGTTGAAGGTGACAGGGTTTACAATGAGCAGTTCTTC.

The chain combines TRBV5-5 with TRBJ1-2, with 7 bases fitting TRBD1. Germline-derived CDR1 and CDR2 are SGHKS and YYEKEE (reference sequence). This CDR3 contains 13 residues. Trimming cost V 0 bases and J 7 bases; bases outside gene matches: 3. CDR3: CASSLEGARGYTF. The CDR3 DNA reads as TGTGCCAGCAGCTTGGAGGGGGCGCGTGGCTACACCTTC.

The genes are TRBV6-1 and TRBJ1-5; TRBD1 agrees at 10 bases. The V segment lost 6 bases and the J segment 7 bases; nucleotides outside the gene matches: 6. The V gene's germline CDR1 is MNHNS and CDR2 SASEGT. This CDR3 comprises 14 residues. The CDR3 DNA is TGTGCCAGCAGAGGACAGGGGGTCAACCAGCCCCAGCATTTT. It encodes CASRGQGVNQPQHF.

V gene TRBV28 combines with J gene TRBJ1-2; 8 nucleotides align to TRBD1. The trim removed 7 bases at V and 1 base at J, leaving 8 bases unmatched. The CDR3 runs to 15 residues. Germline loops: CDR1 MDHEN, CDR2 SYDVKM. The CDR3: CASKGIGQGNYGYTF. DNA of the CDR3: TGTGCCAGCAAAGGCATCGGACAGGGTAACTATGGCTACACCTTC.

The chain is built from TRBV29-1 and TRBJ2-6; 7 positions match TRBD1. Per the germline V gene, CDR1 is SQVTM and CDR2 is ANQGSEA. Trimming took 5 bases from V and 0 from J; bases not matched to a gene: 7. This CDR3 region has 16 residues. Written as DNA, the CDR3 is TGCAGCGTTTGGGACAGTATATACTCTGGGGCCAACGTCCTGACTTTC. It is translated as CSVWDSIYSGANVLTF.

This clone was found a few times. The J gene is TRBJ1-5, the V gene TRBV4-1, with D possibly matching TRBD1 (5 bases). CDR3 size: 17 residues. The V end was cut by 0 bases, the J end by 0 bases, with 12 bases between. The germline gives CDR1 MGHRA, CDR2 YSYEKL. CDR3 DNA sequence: TGCGCCAGCAGCCAAGAGGAGGGGATGGATAGCAATCAGCCCCAGCATTTT. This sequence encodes CASSQEEGMDSNQPQHF.

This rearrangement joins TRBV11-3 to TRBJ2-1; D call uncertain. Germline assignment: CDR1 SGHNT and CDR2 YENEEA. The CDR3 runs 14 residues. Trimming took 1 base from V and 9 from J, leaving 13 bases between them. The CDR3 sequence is CASSLGFRNGEQFF. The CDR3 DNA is TGTGCCAGCAGCTTAGGGTTTCGCAACGGTGAGCAGTTCTTC.

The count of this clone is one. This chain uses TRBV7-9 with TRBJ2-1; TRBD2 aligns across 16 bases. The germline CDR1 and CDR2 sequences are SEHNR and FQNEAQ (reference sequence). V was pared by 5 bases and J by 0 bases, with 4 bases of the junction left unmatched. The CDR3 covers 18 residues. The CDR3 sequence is CASSTGLAGGSSYNEQFF. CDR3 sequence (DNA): TGTGCCAGCAGCACGGGACTAGCGGGAGGGAGCTCCTACAATGAGCAGTTCTTC.

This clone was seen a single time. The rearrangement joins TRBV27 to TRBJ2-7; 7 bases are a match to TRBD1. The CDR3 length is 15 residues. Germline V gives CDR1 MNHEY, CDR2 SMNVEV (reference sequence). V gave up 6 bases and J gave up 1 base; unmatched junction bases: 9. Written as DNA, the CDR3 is TGTGCCAGCAGCTCCTTCGACAGGGTGTCCTACGAGCAGTACTTC. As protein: CASSSFDRVSYEQYF.

CDR3 loop: CASSMPYRVGYNEQFF. The DNA of the CDR3 is TGTGCCAGCAGTATGCCATACAGGGTTGGGTACAATGAGCAGTTCTTC. The V gene is TRBV27, the J gene TRBJ2-1, with a tentative D call TRBD1 (6 bases). The CDR3 is 16 residues long. V was shortened by 5 bases and J by 4 bases, with 18 bases between the two germline ends. Looked up from germline, CDR1 is MNHEY and CDR2 is SMNVEV (reference sequence).

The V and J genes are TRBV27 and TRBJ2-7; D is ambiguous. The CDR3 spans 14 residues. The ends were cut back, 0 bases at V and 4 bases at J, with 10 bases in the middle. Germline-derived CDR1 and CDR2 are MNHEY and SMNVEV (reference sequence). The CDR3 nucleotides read TGTGCCAGCAGTTTATCGAGTGTTGGGTACGAGCAGTACTTC. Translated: CASSLSSVGYEQYF.

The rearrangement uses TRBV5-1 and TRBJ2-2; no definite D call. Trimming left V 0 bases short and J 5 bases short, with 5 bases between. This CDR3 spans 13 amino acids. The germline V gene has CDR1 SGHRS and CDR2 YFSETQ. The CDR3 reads CASSLVMTGELFF. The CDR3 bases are TGCGCCAGCAGCTTGGTCATGACCGGGGAGCTGTTTTTT. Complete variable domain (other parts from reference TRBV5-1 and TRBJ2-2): KAGVTQTPRYLIKTRGQQVTLSCSPISGHRSVSWYQQTPGQGLQFLFEYFSETQRNKGNFPGRFSGRQFSNSRSEMNVSTLELGDSALYLCASSLVMTGELFFGEGSRLTVL.

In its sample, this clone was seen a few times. CDR3 in amino acids: CASSPLGWCYSNQPQHF. The CDR3 DNA is TGCGCCAGCAGCCCCCTCGGGTGGTGTTATAGCAATCAGCCCCAGCATTTT. V is TRBV23-1 and J is TRBJ1-5; D is uncertain. TRBV23-1 is known as an ORF, though its function is uncertain. The germline V and J ends were trimmed by 6 bases and 0 bases, with 18 bases remaining between them. The CDR3 consists of 17 residues.

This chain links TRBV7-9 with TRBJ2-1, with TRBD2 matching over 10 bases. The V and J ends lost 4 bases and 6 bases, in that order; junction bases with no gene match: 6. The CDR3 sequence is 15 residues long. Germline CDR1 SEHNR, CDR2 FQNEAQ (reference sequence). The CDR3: CASSSPGLAFNEQFF. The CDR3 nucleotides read TGTGCCAGCAGCTCCCCGGGACTAGCGTTCAATGAGCAGTTCTTC.

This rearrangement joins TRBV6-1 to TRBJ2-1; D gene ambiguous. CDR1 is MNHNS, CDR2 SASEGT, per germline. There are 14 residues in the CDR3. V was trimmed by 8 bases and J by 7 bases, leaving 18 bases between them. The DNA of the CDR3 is TGTGCCAGCGGACCCTGGCGGCTTGGAAATGAGCAGTTCTTC. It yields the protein CASGPWRLGNEQFF.

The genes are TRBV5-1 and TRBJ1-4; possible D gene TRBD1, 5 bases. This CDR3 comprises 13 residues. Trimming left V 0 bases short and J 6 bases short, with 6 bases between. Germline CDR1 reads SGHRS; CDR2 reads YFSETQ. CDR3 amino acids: CASSLEGYEKLFF. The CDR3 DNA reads TGCGCCAGCAGCTTGGAGGGGTATGAAAAACTGTTTTTT.

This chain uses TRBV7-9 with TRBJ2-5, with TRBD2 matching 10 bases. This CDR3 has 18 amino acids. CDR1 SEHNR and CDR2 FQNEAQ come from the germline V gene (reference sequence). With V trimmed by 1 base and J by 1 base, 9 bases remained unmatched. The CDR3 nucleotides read TGTGCCAGCAGCTTAGGTGGGGTAGCGGGAGGCGGCCAAGAGACCCAGTACTTC. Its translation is CASSLGGVAGGGQETQYF.

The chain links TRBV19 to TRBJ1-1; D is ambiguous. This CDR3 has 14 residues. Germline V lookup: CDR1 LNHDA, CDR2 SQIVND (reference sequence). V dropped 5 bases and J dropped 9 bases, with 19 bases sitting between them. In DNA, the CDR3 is TGTGCCAGTAGTGAGGGCGAGGGCGGCCATCAAGCTTTCTTT. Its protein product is CASSEGEGGHQAFF. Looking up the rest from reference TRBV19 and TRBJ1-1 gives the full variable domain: DGGITQSPKYLFRKEGQNVTLSCEQNLNHDAMYWYRQDPGQGLRLIYYSQIVNDFQKGDIAEGYSVSREKKESFPLTVTSAQKNPTAFYLCASSEGEGGHQAFFGQGTRLTVV.

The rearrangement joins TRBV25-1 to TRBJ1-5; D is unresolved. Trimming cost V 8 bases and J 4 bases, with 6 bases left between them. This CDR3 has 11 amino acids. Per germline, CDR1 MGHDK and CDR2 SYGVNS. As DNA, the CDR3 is TGTGCCAGCGGCTATAATCAGCCCCAGCATTTT. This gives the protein CASGYNQPQHF. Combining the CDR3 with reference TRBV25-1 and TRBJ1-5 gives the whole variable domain EADIYQTPRYLVIGTGKKITLECSQTMGHDKMYWYQQDPGMELHLIHYSYGVNSTEKGDLSSESTVSRIRTEHFPLTLESARPSHTSQYLCASGYNQPQHFGDGTRLSIL.

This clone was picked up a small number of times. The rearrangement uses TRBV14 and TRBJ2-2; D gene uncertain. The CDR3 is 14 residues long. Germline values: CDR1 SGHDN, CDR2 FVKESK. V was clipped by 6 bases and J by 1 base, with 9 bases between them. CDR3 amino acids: CASSLQLNTGELFF. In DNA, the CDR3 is TGTGCCAGCAGTCTACAGCTGAACACCGGGGAGCTGTTTTTT.

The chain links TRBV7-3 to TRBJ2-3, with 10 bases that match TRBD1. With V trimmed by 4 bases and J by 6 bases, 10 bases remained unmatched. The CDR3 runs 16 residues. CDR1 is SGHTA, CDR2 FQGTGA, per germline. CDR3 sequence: CASSSYGQGVWDTQYF. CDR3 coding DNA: TGTGCCAGCAGCTCATACGGACAGGGGGTATGGGATACGCAGTATTTT.

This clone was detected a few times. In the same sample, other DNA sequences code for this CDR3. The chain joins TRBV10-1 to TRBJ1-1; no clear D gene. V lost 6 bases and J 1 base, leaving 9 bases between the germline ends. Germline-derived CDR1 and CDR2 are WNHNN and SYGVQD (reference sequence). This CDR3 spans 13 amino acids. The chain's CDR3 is CASSPRRNTEAFF. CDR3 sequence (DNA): TGCGCCAGCAGCCCAAGGAGGAACACTGAAGCTTTCTTT.

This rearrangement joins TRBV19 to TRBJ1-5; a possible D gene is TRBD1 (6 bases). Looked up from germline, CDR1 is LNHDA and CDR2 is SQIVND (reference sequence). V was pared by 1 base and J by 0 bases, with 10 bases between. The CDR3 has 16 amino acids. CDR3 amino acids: CASSIVGAYSNQPQHF. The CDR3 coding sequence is TGTGCCAGTAGTATAGTGGGGGCGTATAGCAATCAGCCCCAGCATTTT.

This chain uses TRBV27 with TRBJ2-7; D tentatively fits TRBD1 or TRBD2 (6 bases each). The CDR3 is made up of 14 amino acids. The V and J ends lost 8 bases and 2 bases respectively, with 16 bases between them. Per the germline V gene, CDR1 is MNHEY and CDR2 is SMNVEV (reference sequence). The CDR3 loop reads CASAQLRGAYEQYF. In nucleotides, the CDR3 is TGTGCCAGCGCCCAATTAAGGGGGGCCTACGAGCAGTACTTC.

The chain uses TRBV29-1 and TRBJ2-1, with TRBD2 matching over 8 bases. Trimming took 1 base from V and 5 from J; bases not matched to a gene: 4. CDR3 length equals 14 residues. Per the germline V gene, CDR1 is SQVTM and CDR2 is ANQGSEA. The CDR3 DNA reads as TGCAGCGTTGAAGGGATAGCGGGAAACAATGAGCAGTTCTTC. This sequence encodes CSVEGIAGNNEQFF.

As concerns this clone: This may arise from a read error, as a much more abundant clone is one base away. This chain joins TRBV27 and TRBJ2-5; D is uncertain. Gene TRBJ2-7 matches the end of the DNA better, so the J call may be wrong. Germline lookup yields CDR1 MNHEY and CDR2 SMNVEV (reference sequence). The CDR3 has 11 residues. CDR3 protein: CASSFHYEQYF. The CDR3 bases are TGTGCCAGCAGTTTCCACTACGAGCAGTACTTC.

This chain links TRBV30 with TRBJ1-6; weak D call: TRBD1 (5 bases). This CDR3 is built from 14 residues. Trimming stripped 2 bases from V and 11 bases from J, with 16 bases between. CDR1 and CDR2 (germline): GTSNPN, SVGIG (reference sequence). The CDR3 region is CAWSSSGGGAPLHF. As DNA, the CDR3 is TGTGCCTGGAGTTCCTCTGGGGGAGGGGCACCCCTCCACTTT.

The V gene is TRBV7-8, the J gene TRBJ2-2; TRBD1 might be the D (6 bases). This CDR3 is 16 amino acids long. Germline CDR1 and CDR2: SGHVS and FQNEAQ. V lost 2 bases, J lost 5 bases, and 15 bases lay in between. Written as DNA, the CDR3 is TGTGCCAGCAGCTTAACCGGGACAAAGAGAACCGGGGAGCTGTTTTTT. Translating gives CASSLTGTKRTGELFF.

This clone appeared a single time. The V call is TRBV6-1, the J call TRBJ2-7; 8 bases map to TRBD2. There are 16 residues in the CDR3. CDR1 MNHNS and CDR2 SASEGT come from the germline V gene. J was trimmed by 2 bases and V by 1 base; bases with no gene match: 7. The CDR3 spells CASSEEGGSGTYEQYF. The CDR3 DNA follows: TGTGCCAGCAGTGAAGAGGGGGGTAGCGGGACCTACGAGCAGTACTTC.

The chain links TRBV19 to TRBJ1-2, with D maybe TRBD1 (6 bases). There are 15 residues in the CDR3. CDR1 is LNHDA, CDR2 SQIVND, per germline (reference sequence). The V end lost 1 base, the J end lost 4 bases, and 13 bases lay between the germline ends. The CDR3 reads CASSIVTGSPYGYTF. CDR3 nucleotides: TGTGCCAGTAGTATAGTCACAGGGTCTCCCTATGGCTACACCTTC.

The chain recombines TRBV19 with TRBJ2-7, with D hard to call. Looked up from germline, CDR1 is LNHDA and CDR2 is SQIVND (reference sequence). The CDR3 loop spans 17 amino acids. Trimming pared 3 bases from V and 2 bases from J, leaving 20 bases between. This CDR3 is CASSMVYQDDLTYEQYF. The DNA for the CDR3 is TGTGCCAGTAGTATGGTTTATCAGGACGACCTCACCTACGAGCAGTACTTC. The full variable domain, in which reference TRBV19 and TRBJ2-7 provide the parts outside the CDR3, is DGGITQSPKYLFRKEGQNVTLSCEQNLNHDAMYWYRQDPGQGLRLIYYSQIVNDFQKGDIAEGYSVSREKKESFPLTVTSAQKNPTAFYLCASSMVYQDDLTYEQYFGPGTRLTVT.

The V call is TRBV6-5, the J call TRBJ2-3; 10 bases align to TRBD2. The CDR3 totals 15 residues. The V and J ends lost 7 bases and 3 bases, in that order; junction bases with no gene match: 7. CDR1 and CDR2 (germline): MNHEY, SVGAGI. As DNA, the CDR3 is TGTGCCAGCACCAAAGCGGGAGGGCCGACAGATACGCAGTATTTT. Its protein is CASTKAGGPTDTQYF.